This T cell receptor (beta chain) was retrieved from a study of blood T cells in healthy people across ages. Those donating, healthy Caucasian individuals from Russia, were aged roughly 6 to 100. Peripheral blood from each donor was collected in a volume of roughly 9.8 milliliters. Germline CDR1 is SGHAT and CDR2 is FQNNGV. The CDR3 length is 15 residues. V was clipped by 2 bases and J by 4 bases, with 13 bases between them. A second PCR of about 6 to 11 cycles used a sample-barcoded 5' primer and a J-beta primer mix. Researchers report that a template-switch adaptor with 12 random nucleotides tagged each cDNA molecule. Individual samples furnished no less than 2.5 million CDR3-containing paired-end reads apiece. TCRdb recomputed calls from the 5' RACE reads with MiXCR, one row per CDR3 protein. The data contain roughly 730,000 distinct CDR3 sequences, more than 50% of them seen just once; the ten biggest clones take up roughly 25%.

This receptor was taken from a man between 40 and 49 years old in good health. The specimen was blood. The chain is built from TRBV11-2 and TRBJ2-3; D is tentatively TRBD1 or TRBD2 (6 bases each). CDR3 bases: TGTGCCAGCAGCTTAAGGGGGGCTCCGGCAGATACGCAGTATTTT. This codes for CASSLRGAPADTQYF.